This TCR beta chain is from a study of shared clonotypes between healthy human individuals. CD8 cells classed as naive were CD45RO-negative and positively selected for CCR7, excluding terminally differentiated effector memory CD45RA+ cells. Healthy adults negative for HIV, lacking recent acute infections or vaccinations, served as donors. Genomic DNA of each subset was evenly split across several immunoSEQ plates. Assay used: immunoSEQ multiplex PCR; TCRdb lists only in-frame clones, some missing. The repertoire consists of 1.5 million to 2.5 million clones, with roughly 94% occurring once and the leading ten covering approximately 1%. A note on this clone: The antigen remains undetermined.

This CDR3 has 14 amino acids. The germline CDR1 and CDR2 sequences are SGHDT and YYEEEE. The V gene lost 4 bases and the J gene lost 3 bases, with 13 bases spanning the gap. Overall study findings and caveats: In contrast to clonotypes shared by all four donors, non-shared clonotypes had lower generation probabilities.

The rearrangement uses TRBV5-6 and TRBJ1-1; D perhaps matches TRBD1 (6 bases). This receptor was obtained from a man aged 18 to 30 in good health. The specimen sequenced was naive CD8+ T cells sorted from blood. The CDR3 DNA is TGTGCCAGCAGCATCCGACAGGCGGACACTGAAGCTTTCTTT. Translation gives CASSIRQADTEAFF.